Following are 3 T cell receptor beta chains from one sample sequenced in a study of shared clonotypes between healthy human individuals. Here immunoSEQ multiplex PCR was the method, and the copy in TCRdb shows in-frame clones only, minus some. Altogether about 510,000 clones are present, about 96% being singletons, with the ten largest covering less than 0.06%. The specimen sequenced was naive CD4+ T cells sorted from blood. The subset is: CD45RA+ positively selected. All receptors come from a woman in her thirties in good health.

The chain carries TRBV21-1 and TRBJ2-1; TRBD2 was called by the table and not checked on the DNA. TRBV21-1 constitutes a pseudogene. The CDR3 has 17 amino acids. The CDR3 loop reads CASSKVRLAGVRNEQFF. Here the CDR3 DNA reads TGTGCCAGCAGCAAAGTCCGACTAGCGGGAGTGCGGAATGAGCAGTTCTTC.

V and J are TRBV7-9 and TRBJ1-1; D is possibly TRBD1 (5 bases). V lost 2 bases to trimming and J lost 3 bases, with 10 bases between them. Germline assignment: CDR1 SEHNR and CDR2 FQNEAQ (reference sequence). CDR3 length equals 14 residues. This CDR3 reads CASSLRSRDTEAFF. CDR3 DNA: TGTGCCAGCAGCTTACGGTCCAGGGACACTGAAGCTTTCTTT.

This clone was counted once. As DNA, the CDR3 is TGTGCCAGTAGCCTAAGAGGGAACGAGCAGTACTTC. Translating it yields CASSLRGNEQYF. The rearrangement joins TRBV19 to TRBJ2-7; possibly TRBD2 for D (5 bases). Trimming pared 6 bases from V and 5 bases from J, leaving 11 bases between. This CDR3 has 12 residues. Looked up from germline, CDR1 is LNHDA and CDR2 is SQIVND (reference sequence).